One and the same sample provided the 2 T cell receptor beta chains below, sequenced in a study of cytomegalovirus exposure and HLA in healthy donors. Primers for the PCR totalled 60 Vbeta and 13 Jbeta. Measured with immunoSEQ multiplex PCR; TCRdb has only the in-frame clones, and not every one. Its listing shows about 190,000 clones. The sequenced material came from PBMCs. Receptor source: a man younger than 40 in good health and CMV-seronegative.

The gene calls are TRBV11-3 and TRBJ2-3; a possible D gene is TRBD1 (5 bases). The CDR3 extends over 15 amino acids. The V and J ends lost 3 bases and 3 bases respectively, with 13 bases between them. Germline CDR1 reads SGHNT; CDR2 reads YENEEA. The CDR3 nucleotides read TGTGCCAGCAGCTTCTCGGCAGGGTGGACAGATACGCAGTATTTT. Translation: CASSFSAGWTDTQYF.

The V and J genes are TRBV30 and TRBJ2-2; no clear D gene. V shed 0 bases and J shed 7 bases, with 12 bases lying between them. This CDR3 contains 14 residues. CDR1 GTSNPN and CDR2 SVGIG come from the germline V gene (reference sequence). The CDR3 loop reads CAWSVRRVGGELFF. The CDR3 region has the DNA TGTGCCTGGAGTGTACGCCGGGTAGGCGGGGAGCTGTTTTTT.